Presented here are 9 T cell receptor beta chains from one specimen sequenced in a study of blood T cell repertoires in COVID-19 (dated by TCRdb to 2020 to 2021). Library method: the immunoSEQ multiplex PCR assay. This immuneACCESS table, as held by TCRdb, lists in-frame sequences with V and J called but not all clones. Of the missing ones, under half trace to an unresolved V gene in checked studies; the others have no known cause. Recorded for this sample are roughly 55,000 clones; 79% of them occurred a single time. 3.2% of the sample lies in the top ten. Sequences were obtained from peripheral blood. These receptors were collected from a man aged 55 to 70 with acute or convalescent COVID-19.

The chain employs TRBV27 and TRBJ1-5, with D hard to call. CDR1 and CDR2 from the germline V gene are MNHEY and SMNVEV (reference sequence). With 4 bases removed from V and 5 bases from J, the gap between germline ends came to 9 bases. The CDR3 has 13 residues. CDR3 residues: CASSSGNYQPQHF. CDR3 DNA sequence: TGTGCCAGCAGTTCCGGGAATTATCAGCCCCAGCATTTT.

V is TRBV18 and J is TRBJ1-1; D might be TRBD1 (5 bases). The CDR3 runs 14 residues. Trimming removed 3 bases at V and 5 bases at J, with 13 bases between. Germline CDR1 and CDR2: KGHSH and LQKENI. The CDR3 spells CASSPGGMWTEAFF. DNA for the CDR3: TGTGCCAGCTCACCGGGGGGGATGTGGACTGAAGCTTTCTTT.

This rearrangement joins TRBV6-5 to TRBJ1-3; 8 bases map to TRBD1. Germline V gene data show CDR1 as MNHEY and CDR2 as SVGAGI. CDR3 length equals 14 residues. V dropped 10 bases and J dropped 3; count of bases not matched to a gene: 8. The DNA of the CDR3 is TGTGCCATGTACGACAGGGGACTTGGAAACACCATATATTTT. Protein product: CAMYDRGLGNTIYF.

CDR3 amino acids: CASSPGTGGNSPLHF. DNA of the CDR3: TGTGCCAGCAGCCCCGGGACAGGGGGAAATTCACCCCTCCACTTT. The rearrangement joins TRBV7-9 to TRBJ1-6, with TRBD1 matching over 11 bases. Germline CDR1 and CDR2: SEHNR and FQNEAQ (reference sequence). The CDR3 extends over 15 amino acids. The trim removed 5 bases at V and 7 bases at J, leaving 4 bases unmatched.

CDR3 amino acids: CASSFLRQGHGNTEAFF. As DNA, the CDR3 is TGTGCCAGCAGCTTTTTGAGACAGGGACACGGGAACACTGAAGCTTTCTTT. The chain recombines TRBV21-1 with TRBJ1-1; no check of the table's D call, TRBD1, against the DNA was made. TRBV21-1 is recorded as a pseudogene. The CDR3 consists of 17 residues.

V usage is TRBV30 and J usage is TRBJ2-7, with 7 positions matching TRBD1. After removal of 5 bases from V and 6 bases from J, the junction contained 10 bases not matched to a gene. Germline V gene lookup returns CDR1 GTSNPN and CDR2 SVGIG (reference sequence). CDR3 length equals 13 residues. CDR3 coding DNA: TGTGCCTGGGCTCGAGGGACAGTAGGCGAGCAGTACTTC. Its translation: CAWARGTVGEQYF.

The gene calls are TRBV6-5 and TRBJ1-1, with a weak D call TRBD1 (6 bases). In germline, CDR1 is MNHEY, CDR2 SVGAGI. The CDR3 length is 14 residues. V was clipped by 6 bases and J by 6 bases, with 17 bases between them. CDR3 sequence: CASSRNRVSAEAFF. CDR3 in DNA: TGTGCCAGCAGCCGCAACAGGGTTAGCGCTGAAGCTTTCTTT.

The rearrangement uses TRBV12-3 or TRBV12-4 and TRBJ2-2; D is unresolved. This CDR3 contains 12 residues. The V end was cut by 5 bases, the J end by 8 bases, with 9 bases between. The CDR3 coding sequence is TGTGCCAGCAGTCCCCGCAGTGGGGAGCTGTTTTTT. The encoded protein is CASSPRSGELFF.

This clone appeared once. The V call is TRBV19, the J call TRBJ1-6; 8 nucleotides line up with TRBD1. The ends lost 7 bases at V and 8 bases at J; junction bases unmatched: 10. Germline values: CDR1 LNHDA, CDR2 SQIVND (reference sequence). The CDR3 runs to 15 residues. CDR3 sequence reads: CASKDFRDRHSPLHF. CDR3 nucleotides: TGTGCCAGTAAAGACTTCCGGGACAGGCATTCACCCCTCCACTTT.